This entry concerns a single T cell receptor (beta chain). A single record per CDR3 protein comes from TCRdb applying MiXCR to the 5' RACE reads. The repertoire holds a few hundred thousand distinct CDR3 sequences, with 24% as singletons. V dropped 2 bases and J dropped 1 base, with 5 bases sitting between them. This CDR3 is built from 13 residues. The germline V gene encodes CDR1 KGHSH and CDR2 LQKENI. This entry is derived from a study of identical twins. These records were also assigned to another study, of T cells expressing NK-cell markers. That paper states: Among eight sequenced donors, seven carried HCMV seropositivity while one was seronegative.

The sequence was obtained from a woman under 30 in good health. The chain joins TRBV18 to TRBJ2-5; D remains ambiguous. Material for sequencing was CD4+ T cells sorted from blood. The CDR3 region has the DNA TGTGCCAGCTCACCAGCCCGCCAAGAGACCCAGTACTTC. Protein: CASSPARQETQYF.